This passage covers 20 T cell receptor beta chains from one sample sequenced in a study of neurological immune-mediated disorders. TCRdb ran MiXCR on the 5' RACE reads and lists one entry per CDR3 protein. Here the sample spans tens of thousands of distinct CDR3 sequences, about a tenth being singletons. The sequenced sample consisted of PBMCs. These TCRs come from a man aged 35-49 years in good health.

Many counts were recorded for this clonotype. This sequence joins TRBV6-5 and TRBJ1-4; no clear D. Deletions cut 6 bases from V and 5 bases from J, with 10 bases between. The V gene's germline CDR1 is MNHEY and CDR2 SVGAGI. The CDR3 spans 13 residues. CDR3 in amino acids: CASSSRANEKLFF. The CDR3 DNA sequence: TGTGCCAGCAGCTCCCGGGCGAATGAAAAACTGTTTTTT.

This clonotype was counted at least ten times. The chain employs TRBV7-8 and TRBJ1-5; no firm D call. Germline loops: CDR1 SGHVS, CDR2 FQNEAQ. This CDR3 comprises 13 residues. The V end lost 2 bases, the J end lost 5 bases, and 7 bases lay between the germline ends. The DNA of the CDR3 is TGTGCCAGCAGCTTATACCCCGATCAGCCCCAGCATTTT. Residues: CASSLYPDQPQHF. The entire variable domain, with the rest obtained from reference TRBV7-8 and TRBJ1-5, is as follows: GAGVSQSPRYKVAKRGQDVALRCDPISGHVSLFWYQQALGQGPEFLTYFQNEAQLDKSGLPSDRFFAERPEGSVSTLKIQRTQQEDSAVYLCASSLYPDQPQHFGDGTRLSIL.

This clonotype occurred many times. The chain joins TRBV29-1 to TRBJ2-7, with D possibly TRBD2 on 6 matching bases. Trimming stripped 4 bases from V and 3 bases from J, with 22 bases between. Looked up from germline, CDR1 is SQVTM and CDR2 is ANQGSEA. This CDR3 is built from 16 residues. This CDR3 is CSVVSQRRGTFYEQYF. In nucleotides, the CDR3 is TGCAGCGTTGTCTCCCAGAGGCGAGGGACTTTCTACGAGCAGTACTTC.

This chain links TRBV20-1 with TRBJ2-1; the D gene is possibly TRBD2 (6 bases). This CDR3 region has 16 residues. V was cut by 0 bases and J by 4 bases, with 16 bases left in between. The germline gives CDR1 DFQATT, CDR2 SNEGSKA (reference sequence). The chain's CDR3 is CSARDTRRGPYNEQFF. In DNA form, the CDR3 reads TGCAGTGCTAGAGATACAAGGCGGGGCCCTTACAATGAGCAGTTCTTC.

This clonotype was detected many times. The chain recombines TRBV3-1 with TRBJ2-3, with D possibly matching TRBD2 (5 bases). The CDR3 runs to 17 residues. From germline, CDR1 is LGHDT and CDR2 YNNKEL (reference sequence). V gave up 2 bases and J gave up 6 bases, with 21 bases separating them. Here the CDR3 DNA reads TGTGCCAGCAGCCAAAGTTTCCTCGGGGAACTCACTGATACGCAGTATTTT. Amino acids: CASSQSFLGELTDTQYF.

This clonotype showed up many times. The chain couples TRBV20-1 to TRBJ2-7; TRBD2 is a possible D gene (6 bases). Trimming shortened V by 5 bases and J by 2 bases, and 19 bases separated the two germline ends. The CDR3 contains 15 residues. CDR1 and CDR2 from the germline V gene are DFQATT and SNEGSKA (reference sequence). Here the CDR3 reads CSAAPFREVPYEQYF. CDR3 in DNA: TGCAGTGCTGCCCCATTCAGGGAGGTCCCCTACGAGCAGTACTTC.

This clonotype was seen many times. The gene calls are TRBV19 and TRBJ2-1; 8 bases fit TRBD2. Germline V CDR1 and CDR2: LNHDA, SQIVND (reference sequence). The V segment lost 5 bases and the J segment 6 bases; nucleotides outside the gene matches: 12. The CDR3 length is 16 residues. CDR3 bases: TGTGCCAGTAGTCCCTCCAGCCGGACTAGCTCCAATGAGCAGTTCTTC. This sequence encodes CASSPSSRTSSNEQFF.

The V call is TRBV5-1, the J call TRBJ2-2, with D possibly being TRBD2 (6 bases). The V and J ends lost 2 bases and 0 bases respectively, with 8 bases between them. The germline gives CDR1 SGHRS, CDR2 YFSETQ. The CDR3 is 15 residues long. CDR3 protein: CASSFGGTNTGELFF. The CDR3 region has the DNA TGCGCCAGCAGCTTCGGGGGAACGAACACCGGGGAGCTGTTTTTT.

This clonotype occurred many times. The chain recombines TRBV29-1 with TRBJ2-3, with TRBD2 matching 9 bases. In germline, CDR1 is SQVTM, CDR2 ANQGSEA. The V and J ends lost 7 bases and 4 bases, in that order; junction bases with no gene match: 6. The CDR3 extends over 13 amino acids. Written as DNA, the CDR3 is TGCAGCGCCGTAGCGGGAGTATCAGATACGCAGTATTTT. Its translation: CSAVAGVSDTQYF.

This clonotype was seen at least ten times. The chain employs TRBV5-4 and TRBJ1-2; D is perhaps TRBD1 (6 bases). Per the germline V gene, CDR1 is SGHNT and CDR2 is YYREEE (reference sequence). Trimming left V 1 base short and J 1 base short, with 14 bases between. CDR3 length: 16 amino acids. Written as DNA, the CDR3 is TGTGCCAGCAGCTTGAGAGGGGGACTCTTTAACTATGGCTACACCTTC. This encodes CASSLRGGLFNYGYTF.

This clonotype was observed many times. CDR3 in amino acids: CASSLVRGLKNEQYF. The CDR3 DNA sequence: TGCGCCAGCAGCTTGGTCCGGGGCCTCAAGAACGAGCAGTACTTC. The chain has TRBV5-1 and TRBJ2-7; D assignment may be TRBD1 or TRBD2 (5 bases each). There are 15 residues in the CDR3. Germline values: CDR1 SGHRS, CDR2 YFSETQ. Trimming took 0 bases from V and 5 from J, leaving 15 bases between them.

This clonotype was observed at least ten times. This chain links TRBV10-3 with TRBJ2-5; 7 bases align to TRBD2. J lost 5 bases, V lost 4 bases, and 13 bases had no gene match. CDR3 length: 16 residues. Per germline, CDR1 ENHRY and CDR2 SYGVKD. For the CDR3, the DNA is TGTGCCATCAGTGGAGGGAGGGCCTTGGGCGGTGAGACCCAGTACTTC. It specifies CAISGGRALGGETQYF.

This clonotype was observed many times. The CDR3 DNA follows: TGCAGTGCTAGTAAGGAGCTGGGCGAGCAGTACTTC. This sequence encodes CSASKELGEQYF. The chain employs TRBV20-1 and TRBJ2-7, with D unresolved. CDR1 is DFQATT, CDR2 SNEGSKA, per germline (reference sequence). Trimming took off 3 bases at V and 6 bases at J, with 12 bases between the two ends. The CDR3 length is 12 residues.

At least ten counts were recorded for this clonotype. This chain uses TRBV28 with TRBJ2-2; 11 nucleotides align to TRBD2. This CDR3 has 15 amino acids. V dropped 7 bases and J dropped 7; count of bases not matched to a gene: 8. CDR1 is MDHEN, CDR2 SYDVKM, per germline. The CDR3 sequence is CASKLAGAAGGELFF. DNA of the CDR3: TGTGCCAGCAAACTAGCGGGAGCAGCGGGCGGGGAGCTGTTTTTT.

This clonotype was counted many times. The V call is TRBV20-1, the J call TRBJ2-4, with 8 bases lining up with TRBD1. Per the germline V gene, CDR1 is DFQATT and CDR2 is SNEGSKA (reference sequence). V dropped 0 bases and J dropped 6; count of bases not matched to a gene: 7. The CDR3 consists of 15 residues. The CDR3 reads CSARDLRQGTNIQYF. The CDR3, as DNA: TGCAGTGCTAGAGATCTGAGACAGGGGACAAACATTCAGTACTTC.

This clonotype was seen repeatedly, ten times or more. The chain uses TRBV7-9 and TRBJ2-5; weak D call: TRBD1 (6 bases). V was pared by 4 bases and J by 1 base, with 10 bases between. The CDR3 runs 14 residues. The germline V gene has CDR1 SEHNR and CDR2 FQNEAQ (reference sequence). The CDR3 protein is CASSSDRSQETQYF. The CDR3 DNA is TGTGCCAGCAGCTCCGACAGGAGCCAAGAGACCCAGTACTTC.

This clonotype was detected a few times. CDR3 region: CSARRDPYNEQFF. For the CDR3, the DNA is TGCAGTGCTCGGCGGGATCCCTACAATGAGCAGTTCTTC. This chain joins TRBV20-1 and TRBJ2-1; TRBD2 is a possible D gene (6 bases). Trimming shortened V by 5 bases and J by 2 bases, and 10 bases separated the two germline ends. Germline CDR1 reads DFQATT; CDR2 reads SNEGSKA (reference sequence). The CDR3 is made up of 13 amino acids.

This clonotype turned up a few times. The chain joins TRBV19 to TRBJ2-5; D uncertain. The CDR3 is 15 residues long. From germline, CDR1 is LNHDA and CDR2 SQIVND (reference sequence). The ends were cut back, 0 bases at V and 4 bases at J, with 12 bases in the middle. The CDR3, as DNA: TGTGCCAGTAGTATAGATCTATCTAGACTAGAGACCCAGTACTTC. It is translated as CASSIDLSRLETQYF.

This clonotype was detected many times. CDR3 loop: CASSGGHSTDTQYF. For the CDR3, the DNA is TGCGCCAGCAGCGGGGGACATAGCACAGATACGCAGTATTTT. V gene TRBV5-1 combines with J gene TRBJ2-3; a possible D gene is TRBD1 (6 bases). V dropped 4 bases and J dropped 0 bases, with 9 bases sitting between them. Germline lookup yields CDR1 SGHRS and CDR2 YFSETQ. The CDR3 sequence is 14 residues long.

At least ten counts were recorded for this clonotype. The chain uses TRBV20-1 and TRBJ2-2; 8 positions match TRBD1. J was trimmed by 4 bases and V by 3 bases; bases with no gene match: 1. Germline V lookup: CDR1 DFQATT, CDR2 SNEGSKA (reference sequence). The CDR3 totals 13 residues. CDR3 loop: CSASGQGTGELFF. The CDR3 nucleotides read TGCAGTGCTAGCGGACAGGGCACCGGGGAGCTGTTTTTT.